The 30 T cell receptor beta chains below come from one sample, sequenced in a study of cytomegalovirus exposure and HLA in healthy donors (TCRdb year 2017). To prepare the library, the immunoSEQ multiplex PCR assay was applied. For the multiplex PCR, a mixture combining 60 forward primers for TCR Vbeta segments and 13 reverse primers for TCR Jbeta segments was used. TCRdb took this table from immuneACCESS and kept in-frame rearrangements with V and J called. Such tables lack part of the clones; where checked against another copy, unresolved V genes explain under half of the gap, and the rest is unexplained. Across this sample there are around 150,000 clones, with around 77% seen only once. Around 2% of the sample is taken by the ten largest. The source material was PBMCs. The receptors stem from a man under 40 in good health and CMV-seronegative.

This chain links TRBV5-1 with TRBJ2-3; 7 bases agree with TRBD2. The germline V gene encodes CDR1 SGHRS and CDR2 YFSETQ. J gave up 3 bases and V 2 bases, and 6 bases lay outside the gene matches. There are 15 residues in the CDR3. The CDR3 sequence is CASSFGVGGTDTQYF. CDR3 DNA: TGCGCCAGCAGCTTTGGTGTGGGGGGGACAGATACGCAGTATTTT.

This clone has a handful of counts. V is TRBV27 and J is TRBJ2-2; 10 bases align to TRBD1. From germline, CDR1 is MNHEY and CDR2 SMNVEV (reference sequence). J lost 7 bases, V lost 5 bases, and 7 bases had no gene match. The CDR3 covers 15 residues. This CDR3 reads CASSPWDRGGGELFF. The CDR3, as DNA: TGTGCCAGCAGTCCCTGGGACAGGGGAGGCGGGGAGCTGTTTTTT.

The chain is built from TRBV29-1 and TRBJ2-5; 7 nucleotides line up with TRBD1. The V gene's germline CDR1 is SQVTM and CDR2 ANQGSEA. CDR3 length: 12 residues. V was clipped by 7 bases and J by 5 bases; unmatched bases: 7. The CDR3 reads CSARQGGETQYF. Here the CDR3 DNA reads TGCAGCGCCCGACAGGGTGGGGAGACCCAGTACTTC. Full variable domain (missing parts from reference TRBV29-1 and TRBJ2-5): SAVISQKPSRDICQRGTSLTIQCQVDSQVTMMFWYRQQPGQSLTLIATANQGSEATYESGFVIDKFPISRPNLTFSTLTVSNMSPEDSSIYLCSARQGGETQYFGPGTRLLVL.

The sample holds a few counts of this clone. The V gene is TRBV4-1, the J gene TRBJ1-2; 11 bases are shared with TRBD1. J lost 5 bases, V lost 2 bases, and 7 bases had no gene match. The V gene's germline CDR1 is MGHRA and CDR2 YSYEKL. This CDR3 has 16 amino acids. The DNA of the CDR3 is TGCGCCAGCAGCCAATACTCCGGGACAGGGGGATATGGCTACACCTTC. Its translation is CASSQYSGTGGYGYTF.

The CDR3 loop reads CASSPRYTGELFF. The DNA of the CDR3 is TGTGCCAGCAGCCCACGGTACACCGGGGAGCTGTTTTTT. The chain joins TRBV27 to TRBJ2-2; the D is unclear. Germline lookup yields CDR1 MNHEY and CDR2 SMNVEV (reference sequence). V was clipped by 6 bases and J by 3 bases, with 8 bases between them. The CDR3 has 13 amino acids.

The chain has TRBV11-2 and TRBJ2-2, with a possible D match to TRBD2 (5 bases). The CDR3 is made up of 14 amino acids. Germline CDR1 and CDR2: SGHAT and FQNNGV. Trimming left V 4 bases short and J 2 bases short, with 8 bases between. CDR3 sequence (DNA): TGTGCCAGCAGCTGGAGGACCAACACCGGGGAGCTGTTTTTT. Protein product: CASSWRTNTGELFF.

This clone was observed a handful of times. V gene TRBV6-1 combines with J gene TRBJ1-1; D is unclear. The germline CDR1 and CDR2 sequences are MNHNS and SASEGT. The CDR3 has 12 residues. The V end was cut by 5 bases, the J end by 7 bases, with 11 bases between. The CDR3, as DNA: TGTGCCAGCAGTCTGCCACGCGGTGAAGCTTTCTTT. Encoded protein: CASSLPRGEAFF.

This clone was counted a single time. Here the CDR3 DNA reads TGTGCCAGCCTCCCCGGGAAGGCCGCAACCCCAGATACGCAGTATTTT. Translated: CASLPGKAATPDTQYF. The chain joins TRBV28 to TRBJ2-3; D is possibly TRBD2 (5 bases). Trimming took off 8 bases at V and 4 bases at J, with 22 bases between the two ends. Germline values: CDR1 MDHEN, CDR2 SYDVKM. The CDR3 extends over 16 amino acids.

This clone has a handful of counts. This sequence joins TRBV4-1 and TRBJ2-1; maybe TRBD2 (5 bases). Trimming removed 0 bases from V and 8 bases from J, with 14 bases in between. The length of the CDR3 is 15 residues. CDR1 and CDR2 (germline): MGHRA, YSYEKL. Here the CDR3 DNA reads TGCGCCAGCAGCCAAGAAAGGAGGTTAGCTGATGAGCAGTTCTTC. It yields the protein CASSQERRLADEQFF.

The V gene is TRBV7-9, the J gene TRBJ1-3; 7 bases align to TRBD1. CDR1 and CDR2 (germline): SEHNR, FQNEAQ (reference sequence). The CDR3 spans 15 residues. The V segment lost 5 bases and the J segment 0 bases; nucleotides outside the gene matches: 4. Written as DNA, the CDR3 is TGTGCCAGCAGCGCAGACAGGGACTCTGGAAACACCATATATTTT. It is translated as CASSADRDSGNTIYF.

The chain couples TRBV15 to TRBJ1-4, with D possibly TRBD1 on 5 matching bases. Trimming pared 8 bases from V and 7 bases from J, leaving 20 bases between. Germline CDR1 reads LNHNV; CDR2 reads YYDKDF (reference sequence). The CDR3 extends over 15 amino acids. This CDR3 is CATGGTGLMVEKLFF. Written as DNA, the CDR3 is TGTGCCACCGGCGGGACCGGGCTCATGGTTGAAAAACTGTTTTTT.

V and J are TRBV6-5 and TRBJ2-3, with 9 bases matching TRBD1. With V trimmed by 5 bases and J by 4 bases, 4 bases remained unmatched. Germline V gene lookup returns CDR1 MNHEY and CDR2 SVGAGI. This CDR3 spans 14 amino acids. DNA of the CDR3: TGTGCCAGCAGTCGTACAGGGGGCGCAGATACGCAGTATTTT. Encoded protein: CASSRTGGADTQYF.

The CDR3 loop reads CASSRETTLSYEQYF. The DNA for the CDR3 is TGTGCCAGCTCACGTGAGACTACACTCTCCTACGAGCAGTACTTC. This chain connects TRBV18 to TRBJ2-5; possibly TRBD2 for D (5 bases). With the DNA end fitting TRBJ2-7 better, the J assignment may be wrong. Germline CDR1 is KGHSH and CDR2 is LQKENI. There are 15 residues in the CDR3.

This clone was detected once. The chain links TRBV15 to TRBJ2-7; 7 positions match TRBD2. V lost 0 bases, J lost 1 base, and 6 bases stayed unmatched. Germline loops: CDR1 LNHNV, CDR2 YYDKDF (reference sequence). The CDR3 is 16 residues long. The CDR3 coding sequence is TGTGCCACCAGCAGAGATCGGGGGGTGAGATCCTACGAGCAGTACTTC. It encodes CATSRDRGVRSYEQYF.

This clone was counted between two and nine times. V gene TRBV1 combines with J gene TRBJ2-3; the D call of TRBD1 is as the table states it, not checked on the DNA. TRBV1 is flagged as a pseudogene. The CDR3 consists of 15 residues. The CDR3 spells CTSSQDQGGGDTQYF. The DNA of the CDR3 is TGCACCAGCAGCCAAGATCAGGGGGGCGGGGATACGCAGTATTTT.

The chain employs TRBV4-2 and TRBJ2-7; tentatively, D is TRBD2 (5 bases). Germline V gene sequence: CDR1 LGHNA, CDR2 YNFKEQ. Between the trimmed V and J ends, which lost 0 bases and 7 bases, there was a span of 16 bases. The CDR3 is 15 residues long. The CDR3 protein is CASSQENASPREQYF. In DNA form, the CDR3 reads TGTGCCAGCAGCCAAGAGAATGCTAGCCCCAGAGAGCAGTACTTC.

The rearrangement joins TRBV13 to TRBJ2-3; tentatively, D is TRBD2 (7 bases). V was pared by 4 bases and J by 1 base, with 18 bases between. The germline V gene has CDR1 PRHDT and CDR2 FYEKMQ (reference sequence). This CDR3 contains 17 residues. The CDR3, as DNA: TGTGCCAGCAGCTCCCCTGCGGGGGCGTTCGGCACAGATACGCAGTATTTT. Protein: CASSSPAGAFGTDTQYF. Supplemented by reference TRBV13 and TRBJ2-3, the full variable domain reads AAGVIQSPRHLIKEKRETATLKCYPIPRHDTVYWYQQGPGQDPQFLISFYEKMQSDKGSIPDRFSAQQFSDYHSELNMSSLELGDSALYFCASSSPAGAFGTDTQYFGPGTRLTVL.

The genes are TRBV5-4 and TRBJ2-7, with TRBD2 matching 9 bases. CDR3 length: 15 residues. Germline V CDR1 and CDR2: SGHNT, YYREEE (reference sequence). The V gene end was trimmed by 3 bases and the J gene end by 3 bases; junction bases not matched to a gene: 7. Here the CDR3 DNA reads TGTGCCAGCAGCTCCCAACTAGCGGGTTACTACGAGCAGTACTTC. Encoded protein: CASSSQLAGYYEQYF.

V gene TRBV9 combines with J gene TRBJ2-1; 9 bases are shared with TRBD1. Germline CDR1 reads SGDLS; CDR2 reads YYNGEE. The CDR3 sequence is 15 residues long. The trim removed 0 bases at V and 9 bases at J, leaving 7 bases unmatched. The CDR3 bases are TGTGCCAGCAGCGTAGGGGACAGGGTCTCGGGTGAGCAGTTCTTC. Residues: CASSVGDRVSGEQFF.

About this clone itself: A junction end diverges from the germline sequence, so it may reflect a read error. The gene calls are TRBV7-9 and TRBJ2-7; D may be TRBD2 (6 bases). The germline V gene encodes CDR1 SEHNR and CDR2 FQNEAQ (reference sequence). The CDR3 runs 16 residues. DNA of the CDR3: TGTTCCAGCAGCCCTAGGGGATTAGCGGACTCCTACGAGCAGTACTTC. This gives the protein CSSSPRGLADSYEQYF. Variable domain in full (rest from reference TRBV7-9 and TRBJ2-7): DTGVSQNPRHKITKRGQNVTFRCDPISEHNRLYWYRQTLGQGPEFLTYFQNEAQLEKSRLLSDRFSAERPKGSFSTLEIQRTEQGDSAMYLCSSSPRGLADSYEQYFGPGTRLTVT.

This clone is a singleton in its sample. The chain's CDR3 is CASSLGHIVAEAFF. The CDR3 region has the DNA TGTGCCAGCAGCTTAGGCCACATTGTGGCTGAAGCTTTCTTT. This chain uses TRBV7-2 with TRBJ1-1; D is undetermined. The V and J ends lost 1 base and 6 bases respectively, with 12 bases between them. This CDR3 has 14 amino acids. The V gene's germline CDR1 is SGHTA and CDR2 FQGNSA.

CDR3 sequence: CASSESWQINEQFF. CDR3 nucleotide sequence: TGTGCCAGCAGTGAAAGTTGGCAGATCAATGAGCAGTTCTTC. This chain uses TRBV2 with TRBJ2-1; unclear D gene. Germline CDR1 and CDR2: SNHLY and FYNNEI. V gave up 2 bases and J gave up 6 bases, with 11 bases separating them. The CDR3 contains 14 residues.

V gene TRBV28 combines with J gene TRBJ2-1, with 12 positions matching TRBD1. Trimming at V came to 7 bases and at J to 7 bases, leaving 11 bases not matched to a gene. The CDR3 consists of 16 residues. The V gene's germline CDR1 is MDHEN and CDR2 SYDVKM. The CDR3 coding sequence is TGTGCCAGCAACCCCTGGGGGACAGGGGGCTCGAATGAGCAGTTCTTC. It encodes CASNPWGTGGSNEQFF.

The V and J genes are TRBV13 and TRBJ2-2; 8 positions agree with TRBD2. This CDR3 has 15 amino acids. Looked up from germline, CDR1 is PRHDT and CDR2 is FYEKMQ (reference sequence). With V trimmed by 3 bases and J by 12 bases, 12 bases remained unmatched. The CDR3 protein is CASSFAAAPGGQLFF. DNA of the CDR3: TGTGCCAGCAGCTTCGCTGCAGCCCCGGGAGGGCAGCTGTTTTTT.

This clone has a handful of counts. The chain combines TRBV9 with TRBJ2-7; possibly TRBD2 for D (5 bases). The ends were cut back, 7 bases at V and 4 bases at J, with 15 bases in the middle. The CDR3 consists of 13 residues. Germline V lookup: CDR1 SGDLS, CDR2 YYNGEE. The CDR3 DNA reads TGTGCCAGCGGATCCGGGATTTTGTACGAGCAGTACTTC. Translated: CASGSGILYEQYF.

This clone was recorded once. This chain uses TRBV19 with TRBJ2-1; 7 nucleotides match TRBD2. Per the germline V gene, CDR1 is LNHDA and CDR2 is SQIVND (reference sequence). J lost 0 bases, V lost 7 bases, and 6 bases had no gene match. This CDR3 is built from 15 residues. In nucleotides, the CDR3 is TGTGCCAGTAAGCCTAGCGGAAGCTCCTACAATGAGCAGTTCTTC. Its protein product is CASKPSGSSYNEQFF.

V usage is TRBV28 and J usage is TRBJ2-1; 8 bases align to TRBD1. J was trimmed by 12 bases and V by 4 bases; bases with no gene match: 11. CDR1 and CDR2 from the germline V gene are MDHEN and SYDVKM. The CDR3 covers 14 residues. The CDR3 DNA sequence: TGTGCCAGCAGTTCCGGGACAGGCGTTTATTGGCAGTTCTTC. It codes for CASSSGTGVYWQFF.

The genes are TRBV28 and TRBJ2-3; the match to TRBD1 covers 9 bases. The V gene end was trimmed by 3 bases and the J gene end by 0 bases; junction bases not matched to a gene: 10. This CDR3 spans 18 amino acids. Germline V gene data show CDR1 as MDHEN and CDR2 as SYDVKM. The CDR3 DNA is TGTGCCAGCAGTTTCTATTCTAACAGGGGGCTGAGCACAGATACGCAGTATTTT. Translation gives CASSFYSNRGLSTDTQYF. Using reference TRBV28 and TRBJ2-3 for the parts outside the CDR3, the full variable domain is DVKVTQSSRYLVKRTGEKVFLECVQDMDHENMFWYRQDPGLGLRLIYFSYDVKMKEKGDIPEGYSVSREKKERFSLILESASTNQTSMYLCASSFYSNRGLSTDTQYFGPGTRLTVL.

The chain employs TRBV25-1 and TRBJ2-5; 10 bases fit TRBD1. CDR3 length: 13 residues. Germline V gives CDR1 MGHDK, CDR2 SYGVNS. The trim removed 6 bases at V and 13 bases at J, leaving 11 bases unmatched. The CDR3 DNA reads TGTGCCAGCAGGAGTGGGACAGGGGAGATACTGTACTTC. Translation gives CASRSGTGEILYF.

This clone has a handful of counts. This chain joins TRBV9 and TRBJ2-5; 8 bases are a match to TRBD2. This CDR3 is built from 16 residues. V shed 0 bases, J shed 3 bases, and the junction held 7 bases outside the gene matches. Germline loops: CDR1 SGDLS, CDR2 YYNGEE. The CDR3 loop is CASSVGQAGAEETQYF. The CDR3 coding sequence is TGTGCCAGCAGCGTAGGGCAAGCGGGAGCGGAAGAGACCCAGTACTTC.